This T cell receptor beta chain was observed in a study of HIV-infected patients and healthy controls. The wider study: No general T-cell lymphocytopenia was present, and per-chain CDR3 totals resembled those of controls. Study-level points and caveats: Mean usage of eight alpha and eight beta V genes differed significantly in HIV-infected patients versus controls. The seeming recovery of the Gini index after therapy in HIV-infected patients vanished in size-matched data.

Reverse transcription used around 500 ng RNA and constant-region primers for alpha and beta. Separate chain-specific third strand synthesis with multiplexing indices produced the alpha and beta libraries. All rearrangements within a chain used one primer pair; cDNA molecules carried barcodes. TCRdb reprocessed the 5' RACE reads with MiXCR, giving one entry per CDR3 protein. The data contain several thousand distinct CDR3 sequences, approximately 12% of them singletons. Germline values: CDR1 SGHNT, CDR2 YYREEE (reference sequence). CDR3 length: 15 residues. Trimming took 3 bases from V and 3 from J; bases not matched to a gene: 6. This clonotype is deemed medium-sized. Its matching antigen is unknown. The repertoire came from unfractionated whole blood and reflected all unsorted peripheral T cells.

The sequenced sample was blood, obtained before antiretroviral therapy. The chain couples TRBV5-4 to TRBJ2-5; 9 bases line up with TRBD1. The sequence came from an adult with HIV infection. This CDR3 is CASSSKGQGKETQYF. Written as DNA, the CDR3 is TGTGCCAGCAGCTCAAAGGGACAGGGCAAAGAGACCCAGTACTTC.